The count of the clone carrying this TCR beta chain is one. What it recognizes is unknown. PCR involved 60 Vbeta and 13 Jbeta primers. Sequencing was performed with immunoSEQ multiplex PCR; in TCRdb, only in-frame clones are kept and a portion is missing. The sample shows 95,000 to 100,000 clones, 76% of them seen only once. This entry is derived from a study of cytomegalovirus exposure and HLA in healthy donors. At the level of the study: There were 100 million to 120 million unique TCR beta sequences, drawn from about 180 million T cells, in an earlier analysis. There were about 85 million unique TCRs (from HLA-typed donors) in an early data release.

Study-level findings and limits: Immune exposure information comprised only CMV serostatus. Many donors shared some public TCRs, even though most TCR sequences were rare.

J gave up 12 bases and V 1 base, and 10 bases lay outside the gene matches. The CDR3 spans 14 residues. Germline V gene sequence: CDR1 MGHDK, CDR2 SYGVNS. This sequence was found in a man aged 40-55 years in good health and CMV-seronegative. The chain carries TRBV25-1 and TRBJ2-7, with 9 bases fitting TRBD1. The specimen was PBMCs. The CDR3 sequence is CASSEFQPGTGWYF. The CDR3 DNA reads TGTGCCAGCAGTGAATTTCAGCCGGGGACAGGGTGGTACTTC.